One sample yielded the 15 T cell receptor beta chains listed below, sequenced in a study of blood T cell repertoires in COVID-19. The repertoire was sequenced with immunoSEQ multiplex PCR; TCRdb's copy has only in-frame clones and lacks some. This table holds 90,000 to 150,000 clones, 79% found once. Sequencing was done on a sample of peripheral blood. The receptor set was obtained from an elderly woman with acute or convalescent COVID-19.

The chain employs TRBV5-1 and TRBJ2-1; D might be TRBD2 (5 bases). The CDR3 extends over 16 amino acids. The V and J ends lost 0 bases and 4 bases respectively, with 14 bases between them. The V gene's germline CDR1 is SGHRS and CDR2 YFSETQ. CDR3 sequence: CASSLDRAEIYNEQFF. Here the CDR3 DNA reads TGCGCCAGCAGCTTGGATCGAGCGGAGATATACAATGAGCAGTTCTTC.

In this sample, this clone turned up once. The chain couples TRBV29-1 to TRBJ1-1; the D gene is possibly TRBD1 (6 bases). The CDR3 runs 14 residues. V lost 3 bases, J lost 1 base, and 12 bases lay in between. Per germline, CDR1 SQVTM and CDR2 ANQGSEA. CDR3 nucleotides: TGCAGCGTTGATGAGGCAGGGGCGAACACTGAAGCTTTCTTT. Its translation is CSVDEAGANTEAFF.

This clone showed up just once. The genes are TRBV5-4 and TRBJ2-7, with D tentatively TRBD2 (5 bases). This CDR3 contains 13 residues. Deletions cut 3 bases from V and 6 bases from J, with 13 bases between. From germline, CDR1 is SGHNT and CDR2 YYREEE (reference sequence). CDR3: CASSSVGGREQYF. CDR3 in DNA: TGTGCCAGCAGCTCGGTCGGAGGTCGCGAGCAGTACTTC.

The CDR3 nucleotides read TGTGCCAGCAGACTATCTAGCGGGAGGGCTGCCAATGAGCAGTTCTTC. Its protein is CASRLSSGRAANEQFF. This chain links TRBV27 with TRBJ2-1; 12 bases are a match to TRBD2. The CDR3 extends over 16 amino acids. V dropped 6 bases and J dropped 6; count of bases not matched to a gene: 9. Per the germline V gene, CDR1 is MNHEY and CDR2 is SMNVEV (reference sequence).

The rearrangement uses TRBV14 and TRBJ2-1; D possibly corresponds to TRBD2 (6 bases). Germline lookup yields CDR1 SGHDN and CDR2 FVKESK. This CDR3 contains 15 residues. V lost 0 bases and J 0 bases, leaving 6 bases between the germline ends. CDR3 residues: CASSQEGLSYNEQFF. The CDR3 coding sequence is TGTGCCAGCAGCCAAGAGGGACTCTCCTACAATGAGCAGTTCTTC. Supplemented by reference TRBV14 and TRBJ2-1, the full variable domain reads EAGVTQFPSHSVIEKGQTVTLRCDPISGHDNLYWYRRVMGKEIKFLLHFVKESKQDESGMPNNRFLAERTGGTYSTLKVQPAELEDSGVYFCASSQEGLSYNEQFFGPGTRLTVL.

Only a few counts were recorded for this clone. The chain links TRBV6-2 or TRBV6-3 to TRBJ2-2, with 7 bases fitting TRBD2. The CDR3 loop spans 16 amino acids. The V and J ends lost 2 bases and 9 bases, in that order; junction bases with no gene match: 12. Germline-derived CDR1 and CDR2 are MNHEY and SVGEGT. The CDR3 is CASSYGRLAARRELFF. CDR3 nucleotides: TGTGCCAGCAGTTACGGGAGACTAGCCGCCCGAAGGGAGCTGTTTTTT.

CDR3 residues: CAISESAGPDYGYTF. CDR3 DNA: TGTGCCATCAGTGAGTCGGCGGGTCCGGACTATGGCTACACCTTC. The V and J genes are TRBV10-3 and TRBJ1-2, with D unresolved. This CDR3 contains 15 residues. The V gene's germline CDR1 is ENHRY and CDR2 SYGVKD. Between the trimmed V and J ends, which lost 0 bases and 3 bases, there was a span of 11 bases.

This clone showed up just a few times. The rearrangement uses TRBV19 and TRBJ1-2; 7 nucleotides align to TRBD1. Per the germline V gene, CDR1 is LNHDA and CDR2 is SQIVND (reference sequence). The V and J ends lost 10 bases and 2 bases, in that order; junction bases with no gene match: 10. The CDR3 contains 14 residues. The CDR3 sequence: CATLDREGNYGYTF. CDR3 bases: TGTGCCACCCTCGACAGGGAAGGAAACTATGGCTACACCTTC.

The J gene is TRBJ1-5, the V gene TRBV4-2, with 9 bases identical to TRBD1. V lost 0 bases to trimming and J lost 7 bases; unmatched junction nucleotides: 4. Germline lookup yields CDR1 LGHNA and CDR2 YNFKEQ. CDR3 size: 15 residues. DNA of the CDR3: TGTGCCAGCAGCCAAGATCGAGGACAGGGGCAGCCCCAGCATTTT. It encodes CASSQDRGQGQPQHF.

V is TRBV29-1 and J is TRBJ2-3, with D maybe TRBD1 (6 bases). Trimming stripped 6 bases from V and 2 bases from J, with 9 bases between. Germline values: CDR1 SQVTM, CDR2 ANQGSEA. The CDR3 sequence is 12 residues long. In nucleotides, the CDR3 is TGCAGCGTGGACAGCCTCACAGATACGCAGTATTTT. Translated: CSVDSLTDTQYF.

The chain carries TRBV2 and TRBJ1-1; 10 bases are a match to TRBD1. The V gene's germline CDR1 is SNHLY and CDR2 FYNNEI. The CDR3 has 14 residues. With V trimmed by 6 bases and J by 5 bases, 6 bases remained unmatched. DNA of the CDR3: TGTGCCAGCAGGAGACAGGGGGCAGAGACTGAAGCTTTCTTT. Amino acids: CASRRQGAETEAFF.

The V gene is TRBV6-1, the J gene TRBJ1-2, with D perhaps matching TRBD1 (5 bases). Germline lookup yields CDR1 MNHNS and CDR2 SASEGT. The CDR3 contains 14 residues. Trimming stripped 2 bases from V and 7 bases from J, with 14 bases between. CDR3 DNA sequence: TGTGCCAGCAGTGAAATCCGGACAAGGATTGGCTACACCTTC. Protein product: CASSEIRTRIGYTF.

The chain couples TRBV5-5 to TRBJ1-1; possibly TRBD1 for D (5 bases). Per germline, CDR1 SGHKS and CDR2 YYEKEE (reference sequence). Trimming removed 5 bases at V and 3 bases at J, with 11 bases between. The CDR3 totals 13 residues. DNA for the CDR3: TGTGCCAGCAGTTCGAGACAGCACACTGAAGCTTTCTTT. The encoded protein is CASSSRQHTEAFF.

This clone was seen only a few times. This chain joins TRBV11-1 and TRBJ1-1; the match to TRBD1 covers 7 bases. The length of the CDR3 is 15 residues. Germline V lookup: CDR1 SGHAT, CDR2 FQDESV (reference sequence). With V trimmed by 5 bases and J by 2 bases, 8 bases remained unmatched. The CDR3 nucleotides read TGTGCCAGCAGCGGTTCCGGGACAGCTAACACTGAAGCTTTCTTT. Its protein is CASSGSGTANTEAFF.

The gene calls are TRBV6-2 or TRBV6-3 and TRBJ2-7; 9 bases are a match to TRBD2. V lost 6 bases and J lost 0; bases outside the gene matches: 3. Germline-derived CDR1 and CDR2 are MNHEY and SVGEGT. The CDR3 loop spans 14 amino acids. CDR3 nucleotides: TGTGCCAGCAGCCTGACTAGCGGCTCCTACGAGCAGTACTTC. Protein product: CASSLTSGSYEQYF.